These 3 T cell receptor beta chains originate from one sample sequenced in a study of human T cells and chemical hapten exposure. The time point was: patch test 1, 2 weeks after DPC sensitization. Documented treatment: therapeutic diphenylcyclopropenone sensitization with weekly scalp DPC. Each CDR3 protein is one row after TCRdb ran MiXCR on the RACE reads. The sample carries about 340,000 distinct CDR3 sequences, roughly 6.9% recorded once. The sample was whole blood, taken in connection with sensitization to the hapten diphenylcyclopropenone (DPC). All receptors come from a woman aged 18-30 years with alopecia areata. Some clones in this sample may be carry-over from other donors' samples.

The chain couples TRBV6-2 or TRBV6-3 to TRBJ2-2, with a weak D call TRBD2 (6 bases). The V and J ends lost 5 bases and 6 bases respectively, with 19 bases between them. CDR1 and CDR2 (germline): MNHEY, SVGEGT. CDR3 length: 16 amino acids. The CDR3 protein is CASSTPLGGAAGELFF. CDR3 nucleotides: TGTGCCAGCAGTACCCCCTTAGGAGGGGCGGCCGGGGAGCTGTTTTTT.

V and J are TRBV7-9 and TRBJ2-3; D remains ambiguous. The germline V gene has CDR1 SEHNR and CDR2 FQNEAQ (reference sequence). The CDR3 length is 15 residues. Trimming took off 4 bases at V and 2 bases at J, with 13 bases between the two ends. The CDR3 loop reads CASSSITKNTDTQYF. The CDR3 DNA follows: TGTGCCAGCAGCTCCATCACCAAAAACACAGATACGCAGTATTTT.

This clonotype was found many times. The chain combines TRBV2 with TRBJ2-7; no definite D call. The V gene's germline CDR1 is SNHLY and CDR2 FYNNEI. The CDR3 consists of 13 residues. V lost 4 bases and J lost 0, with 7 bases in between. The CDR3 nucleotides are TGTGCCAGCAGTGTTGAAAGCTCCTACGAGCAGTACTTC. Its protein is CASSVESSYEQYF.